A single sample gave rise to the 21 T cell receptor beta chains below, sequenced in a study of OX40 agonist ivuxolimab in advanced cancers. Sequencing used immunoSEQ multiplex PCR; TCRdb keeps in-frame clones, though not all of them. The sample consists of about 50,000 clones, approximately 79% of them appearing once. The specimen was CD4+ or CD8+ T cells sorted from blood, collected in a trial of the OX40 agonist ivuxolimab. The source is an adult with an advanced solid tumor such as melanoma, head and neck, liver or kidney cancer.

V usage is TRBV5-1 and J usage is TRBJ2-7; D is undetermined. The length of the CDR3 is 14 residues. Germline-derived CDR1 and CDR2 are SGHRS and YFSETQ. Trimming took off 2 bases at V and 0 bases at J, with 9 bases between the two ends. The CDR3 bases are TGCGCCAGCAGCTTAGGCCAGAGCTCCTACGAGCAGTACTTC. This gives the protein CASSLGQSSYEQYF.

DNA for the CDR3: TGTGCCAGCTCAGCCACAGGGAATGATCCTCGCACAGATACGCAGTATTTT. Its translation: CASSATGNDPRTDTQYF. The V gene is TRBV18, the J gene TRBJ2-3, with a weak D call TRBD1 (6 bases). Germline lookup yields CDR1 KGHSH and CDR2 LQKENI. The CDR3 extends over 17 amino acids. V lost 5 bases and J lost 1, with 19 bases in between.

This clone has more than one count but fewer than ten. This chain's CDR3 is CASAYLTGEFGNQPQHF. The CDR3 DNA follows: TGTGCCAGCGCCTATTTGACAGGGGAGTTTGGCAATCAGCCCCAGCATTTT. The rearrangement uses TRBV28 and TRBJ1-5; 8 positions match TRBD1. V gave up 8 bases and J gave up 2 bases; unmatched junction bases: 14. This CDR3 comprises 17 residues. Germline CDR1 MDHEN, CDR2 SYDVKM.

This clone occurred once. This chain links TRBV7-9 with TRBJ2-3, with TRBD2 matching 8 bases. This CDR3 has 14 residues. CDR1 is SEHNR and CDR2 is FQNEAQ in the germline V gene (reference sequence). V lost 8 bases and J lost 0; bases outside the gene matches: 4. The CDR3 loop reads CASLAGGSTDTQYF. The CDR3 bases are TGTGCCAGCCTAGCGGGTGGGAGCACAGATACGCAGTATTTT.

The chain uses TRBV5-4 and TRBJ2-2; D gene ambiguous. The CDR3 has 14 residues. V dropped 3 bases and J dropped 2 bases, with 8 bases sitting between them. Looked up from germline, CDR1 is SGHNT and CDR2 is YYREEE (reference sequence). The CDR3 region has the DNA TGTGCCAGCAGCTCTACCTTAAACACCGGGGAGCTGTTTTTT. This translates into CASSSTLNTGELFF.

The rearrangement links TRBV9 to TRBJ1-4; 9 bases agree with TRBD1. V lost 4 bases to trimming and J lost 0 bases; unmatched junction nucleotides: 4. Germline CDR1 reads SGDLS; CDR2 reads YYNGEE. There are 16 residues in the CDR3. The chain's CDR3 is CASSTRTGATNEKLFF. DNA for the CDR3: TGTGCCAGCAGCACCAGGACAGGGGCAACTAATGAAAAACTGTTTTTT.

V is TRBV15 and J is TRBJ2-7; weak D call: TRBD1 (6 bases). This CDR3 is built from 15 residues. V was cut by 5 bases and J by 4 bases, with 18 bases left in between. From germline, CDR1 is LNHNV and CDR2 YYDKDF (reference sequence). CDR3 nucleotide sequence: TGTGCCACCAGCGCCCGGACAGCAACCAGTTACGAGCAGTACTTC. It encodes CATSARTATSYEQYF.

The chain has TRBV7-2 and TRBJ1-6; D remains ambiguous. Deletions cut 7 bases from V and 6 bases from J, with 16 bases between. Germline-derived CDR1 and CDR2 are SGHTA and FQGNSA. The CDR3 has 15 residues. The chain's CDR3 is CASTRVAGLNSPLHF. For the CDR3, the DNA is TGTGCCAGCACCCGAGTGGCAGGCCTTAATTCACCCCTCCACTTT.

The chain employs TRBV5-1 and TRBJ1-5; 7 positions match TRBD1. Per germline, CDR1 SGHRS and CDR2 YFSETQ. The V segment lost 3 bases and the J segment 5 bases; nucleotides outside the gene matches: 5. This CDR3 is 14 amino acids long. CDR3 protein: CASSSQGLHQPQHF. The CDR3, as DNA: TGCGCCAGCAGCTCACAGGGGCTCCATCAGCCCCAGCATTTT.

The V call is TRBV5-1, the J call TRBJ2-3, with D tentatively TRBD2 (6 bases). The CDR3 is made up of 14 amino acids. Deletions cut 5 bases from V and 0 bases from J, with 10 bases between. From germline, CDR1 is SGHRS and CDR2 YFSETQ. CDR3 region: CASRGLTSTDTQYF. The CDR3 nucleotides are TGCGCCAGCAGGGGACTGACTAGCACAGATACGCAGTATTTT.

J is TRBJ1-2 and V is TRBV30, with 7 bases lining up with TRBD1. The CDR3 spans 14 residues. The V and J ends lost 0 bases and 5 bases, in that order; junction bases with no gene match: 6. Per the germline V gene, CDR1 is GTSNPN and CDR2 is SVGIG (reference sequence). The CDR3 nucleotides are TGTGCCTGGAGTGTTACAGGGGAGAAGTATGGCTACACCTTC. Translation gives CAWSVTGEKYGYTF.

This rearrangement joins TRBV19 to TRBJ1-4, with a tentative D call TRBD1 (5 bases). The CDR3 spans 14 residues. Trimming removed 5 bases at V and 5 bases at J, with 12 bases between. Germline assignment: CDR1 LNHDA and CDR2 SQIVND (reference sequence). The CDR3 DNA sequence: TGTGCCAGTAGTCCGGGACTAGGAAATGAAAAACTGTTTTTT. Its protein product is CASSPGLGNEKLFF. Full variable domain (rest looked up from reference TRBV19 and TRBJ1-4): DGGITQSPKYLFRKEGQNVTLSCEQNLNHDAMYWYRQDPGQGLRLIYYSQIVNDFQKGDIAEGYSVSREKKESFPLTVTSAQKNPTAFYLCASSPGLGNEKLFFGSGTQLSVL.

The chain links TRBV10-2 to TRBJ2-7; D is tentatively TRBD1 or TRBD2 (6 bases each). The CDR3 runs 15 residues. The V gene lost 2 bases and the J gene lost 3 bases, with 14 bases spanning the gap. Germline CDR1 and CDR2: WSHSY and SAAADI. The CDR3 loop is CASSEVGGRFYEQYF. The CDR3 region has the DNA TGCGCCAGCAGTGAGGTCGGGGGCCGCTTCTACGAGCAGTACTTC.

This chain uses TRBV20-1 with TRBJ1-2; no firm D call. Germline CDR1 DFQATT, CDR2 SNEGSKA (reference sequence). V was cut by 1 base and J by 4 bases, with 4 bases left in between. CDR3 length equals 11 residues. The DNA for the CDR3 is TGCAGTGCTAGAGCCAGCTATGGCTACACCTTC. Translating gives CSARASYGYTF.

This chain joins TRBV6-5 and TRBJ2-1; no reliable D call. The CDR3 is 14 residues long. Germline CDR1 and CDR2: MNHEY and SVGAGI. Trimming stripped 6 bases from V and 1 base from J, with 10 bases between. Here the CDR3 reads CASRRSESYNEQFF. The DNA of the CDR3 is TGTGCCAGCAGGCGCTCGGAGTCCTACAATGAGCAGTTCTTC.

In nucleotides, the CDR3 is TGTGCCAGCACCGGAGGGGTAAGGTACGAGCAGTACTTC. Its translation is CASTGGVRYEQYF. This chain connects TRBV5-6 to TRBJ2-7, with D tentatively TRBD2 (6 bases). Trimming took off 6 bases at V and 4 bases at J, with 14 bases between the two ends. The CDR3 is 13 residues long. In germline, CDR1 is SGHDT, CDR2 YYEEEE. Full variable domain (remainder filled in from reference TRBV5-6 and TRBJ2-7): DAGVTQSPTHLIKTRGQQVTLRCSPKSGHDTVSWYQQALGQGPQFIFQYYEEEERQRGNFPDRFSGHQFPNYSSELNVNALLLGDSALYLCASTGGVRYEQYFGPGTRLTVT.

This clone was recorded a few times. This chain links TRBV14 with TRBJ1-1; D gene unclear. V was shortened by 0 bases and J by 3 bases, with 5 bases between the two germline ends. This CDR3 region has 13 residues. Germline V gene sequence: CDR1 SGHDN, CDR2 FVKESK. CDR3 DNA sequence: TGTGCCAGCAGCCAAGAGACTTACACTGAAGCTTTCTTT. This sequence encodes CASSQETYTEAFF.

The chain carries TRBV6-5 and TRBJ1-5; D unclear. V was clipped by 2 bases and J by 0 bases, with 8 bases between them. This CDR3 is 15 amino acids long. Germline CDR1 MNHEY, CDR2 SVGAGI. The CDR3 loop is CASSYDQYSNQPQHF. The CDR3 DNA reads TGTGCCAGCAGTTACGATCAGTATAGCAATCAGCCCCAGCATTTT.

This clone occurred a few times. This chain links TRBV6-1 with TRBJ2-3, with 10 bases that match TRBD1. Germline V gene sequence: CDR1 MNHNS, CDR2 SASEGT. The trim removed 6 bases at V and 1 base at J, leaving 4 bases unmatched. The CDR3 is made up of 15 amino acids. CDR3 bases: TGTGCCAGCAGACTCGGGACAGGGGGCACAGATACGCAGTATTTT. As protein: CASRLGTGGTDTQYF.

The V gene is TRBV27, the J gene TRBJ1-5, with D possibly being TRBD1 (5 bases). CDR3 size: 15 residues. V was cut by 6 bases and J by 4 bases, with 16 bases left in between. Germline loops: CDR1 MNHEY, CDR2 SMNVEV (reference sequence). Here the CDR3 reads CASSRIPRGNQPQHF. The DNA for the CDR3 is TGTGCCAGCAGCCGGATCCCGCGGGGGAATCAGCCCCAGCATTTT.

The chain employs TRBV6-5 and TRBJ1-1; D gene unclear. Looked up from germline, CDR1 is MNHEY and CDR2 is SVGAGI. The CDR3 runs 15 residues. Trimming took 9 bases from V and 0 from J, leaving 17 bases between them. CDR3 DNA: TGTGCCAGTACCCGGCTAGGATACATGAACACTGAAGCTTTCTTT. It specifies CASTRLGYMNTEAFF.